The 14 T cell receptor beta chains given below trace back to one sample, sequenced in a study of T-cell reconstitution after alpha-beta-depleted transplantation in children. This sample's TCRbeta library carried unique molecular identifier barcodes. MiXCR, applied by TCRdb to the PCR reads, yields one record per CDR3 protein. The data hold around 71,000 distinct CDR3 sequences, with more than 5.5% observed a single time. The sample in question was PBMCs from the stem cell graft donor, obtained from the stem cell graft. These receptors all come from a human donor who donated a stem cell graft to a child with acute lymphoblastic leukemia.

This clonotype was found many times. The chain combines TRBV7-6 with TRBJ2-2, with 9 bases identical to TRBD1. V shed 5 bases, J shed 4 bases, and the junction held 8 bases outside the gene matches. The germline V gene has CDR1 SGHVS and CDR2 FNYEAQ. The CDR3 has 16 amino acids. CDR3 in DNA: TGTGCCAGCAGCCCAGGACAGGGGTTGGGCACCGGGGAGCTGTTTTTT. Translating gives CASSPGQGLGTGELFF. The variable domain in full, with the rest retrieved from reference TRBV7-6 and TRBJ2-2, is GAGVSQSPRYKVTKRGQDVALRCDPISGHVSLYWYRQALGQGPEFLTYFNYEAQQDKSGLPNDRFSAERPEGSISTLTIQRTEQRDSAMYRCASSPGQGLGTGELFFGEGSRLTVL.

In this sample, this clonotype turned up many times. The chain links TRBV5-1 to TRBJ2-1; D gene ambiguous. The CDR3 consists of 13 residues. CDR1 and CDR2 (germline): SGHRS, YFSETQ. The V gene lost 4 bases and the J gene lost 4 bases, with 9 bases spanning the gap. CDR3 nucleotides: TGCGCCAGCAGCATGACGGGTTACAATGAGCAGTTCTTC. It translates to CASSMTGYNEQFF.

This clonotype has a single count. The V and J genes are TRBV10-1 and TRBJ2-5; D not resolved. V was trimmed by 2 bases and J by 2 bases, leaving 9 bases between them. The germline gives CDR1 WNHNN, CDR2 SYGVQD (reference sequence). The CDR3 loop spans 14 amino acids. CDR3 residues: CASSENAEQETQYF. The DNA of the CDR3 is TGCGCCAGCAGTGAGAACGCGGAACAAGAGACCCAGTACTTC.

This clonotype showed up many times. This chain connects TRBV5-1 to TRBJ2-2, with no clear D. CDR1 SGHRS and CDR2 YFSETQ come from the germline V gene. CDR3 size: 15 residues. V was pared by 0 bases and J by 0 bases, with 6 bases between. CDR3 in amino acids: CASSLVPANTGELFF. The DNA for the CDR3 is TGCGCCAGCAGCTTGGTGCCGGCGAACACCGGGGAGCTGTTTTTT.

This clonotype was detected many times. J is TRBJ2-1 and V is TRBV5-1; no definite D call. CDR3 length equals 14 residues. The germline V and J ends were trimmed by 2 bases and 0 bases, with 6 bases remaining between them. Germline loops: CDR1 SGHRS, CDR2 YFSETQ. CDR3 residues: CASSFASSYNEQFF. CDR3 nucleotide sequence: TGCGCCAGCAGCTTCGCCAGCTCCTACAATGAGCAGTTCTTC.

This clonotype has at least ten counts. The J gene is TRBJ2-5, the V gene TRBV10-3, with D possibly being TRBD1 or TRBD2 (5 bases each). Germline V gives CDR1 ENHRY, CDR2 SYGVKD. CDR3 length equals 12 residues. Between the trimmed V and J ends, which lost 8 bases and 1 base, there was a span of 8 bases. DNA of the CDR3: TGTGCCATCCGGGGCTCCCAAGAGACCCAGTACTTC. Encoded protein: CAIRGSQETQYF.

The sample holds many counts of this clonotype. The V gene is TRBV25-1, the J gene TRBJ1-5; TRBD1 aligns across 10 bases. The V segment lost 4 bases and the J segment 2 bases; nucleotides outside the gene matches: 5. Germline loops: CDR1 MGHDK, CDR2 SYGVNS. The CDR3 runs to 16 residues. Here the CDR3 reads CASSATGGRGNQPQHF. The CDR3, as DNA: TGTGCCAGCAGTGCGACAGGGGGCCGTGGCAATCAGCCCCAGCATTTT.

The chain uses TRBV7-9 and TRBJ1-1, with 7 bases matching TRBD1. Germline lookup yields CDR1 SEHNR and CDR2 FQNEAQ (reference sequence). V gave up 4 bases and J gave up 4 bases; unmatched junction bases: 9. There are 15 residues in the CDR3. The CDR3 coding sequence is TGTGCCAGCAGCTACCGCACAGGGGCGAGCACTGAAGCTTTCTTT. Encoded protein: CASSYRTGASTEAFF.

This clonotype came up a few times. The V call is TRBV19, the J call TRBJ1-2; 10 nucleotides match TRBD1. Unmatched junction bases numbered 3, after V lost 3 bases and J lost 2 bases. The germline gives CDR1 LNHDA, CDR2 SQIVND (reference sequence). The CDR3 extends over 15 amino acids. The CDR3 DNA follows: TGTGCCAGTAGTATCGCGACAGGGGGCAACTATGGCTACACCTTC. Translating gives CASSIATGGNYGYTF. The full variable domain, with the rest looked up from reference TRBV19 and TRBJ1-2, is DGGITQSPKYLFRKEGQNVTLSCEQNLNHDAMYWYRQDPGQGLRLIYYSQIVNDFQKGDIAEGYSVSREKKESFPLTVTSAQKNPTAFYLCASSIATGGNYGYTFGSGTRLTVV.

The rearrangement uses TRBV10-3 and TRBJ2-7; the D gene is possibly TRBD1 (5 bases). The V gene's germline CDR1 is ENHRY and CDR2 SYGVKD. Between the trimmed V and J ends, which lost 10 bases and 7 bases, there was a span of 11 bases. The CDR3 is 10 residues long. CDR3 protein: CATREKEQYF. The CDR3 region has the DNA TGTGCCACCAGGGAAAAAGAGCAGTACTTC.

This clonotype was seen many times. The junction differs from germline at one of its ends, possibly a read error. The CDR3 here is CASSTVWRGDYEQSF. DNA for the CDR3: TGTGCCAGCTCCACGGTGTGGCGGGGAGATTACGAGCAGTCCTTC. The chain links TRBV27 to TRBJ2-7, with D perhaps matching TRBD2 (6 bases). This CDR3 has 15 residues. Germline V CDR1 and CDR2: MNHEY, SMNVEV (reference sequence).

This clonotype was recorded many times. The J gene is TRBJ1-3, the V gene TRBV6-2 or TRBV6-3; TRBD1 aligns across 7 bases. The CDR3 runs to 17 residues. J lost 0 bases, V lost 0 bases, and 5 bases had no gene match. Germline loops: CDR1 MNHEY, CDR2 SVGEGT. CDR3 in amino acids: CASSYSTGTSSGNTIYF. CDR3 in DNA: TGTGCCAGCAGTTACTCGACAGGGACGAGCTCTGGAAACACCATATATTTT.

This clonotype has at least ten counts. The gene calls are TRBV28 and TRBJ2-3; 11 bases line up with TRBD2. The V segment lost 6 bases and the J segment 5 bases; nucleotides outside the gene matches: 7. The germline gives CDR1 MDHEN, CDR2 SYDVKM. The CDR3 covers 15 residues. The CDR3 loop reads CASSLSGGAVDTQYF. The CDR3 bases are TGTGCCAGCAGCCTTAGCGGGGGGGCGGTAGATACGCAGTATTTT.

This clonotype showed up just a few times. The chain employs TRBV5-4 and TRBJ1-1; D gene uncertain. The CDR3 sequence is 15 residues long. Trimming took 5 bases from V and 4 from J, leaving 18 bases between them. Germline lookup yields CDR1 SGHNT and CDR2 YYREEE (reference sequence). The CDR3 spells CASSSLTGRSTEAFF. The CDR3 DNA sequence: TGTGCCAGCAGTTCCCTGACGGGGAGGAGCACTGAAGCTTTCTTT.